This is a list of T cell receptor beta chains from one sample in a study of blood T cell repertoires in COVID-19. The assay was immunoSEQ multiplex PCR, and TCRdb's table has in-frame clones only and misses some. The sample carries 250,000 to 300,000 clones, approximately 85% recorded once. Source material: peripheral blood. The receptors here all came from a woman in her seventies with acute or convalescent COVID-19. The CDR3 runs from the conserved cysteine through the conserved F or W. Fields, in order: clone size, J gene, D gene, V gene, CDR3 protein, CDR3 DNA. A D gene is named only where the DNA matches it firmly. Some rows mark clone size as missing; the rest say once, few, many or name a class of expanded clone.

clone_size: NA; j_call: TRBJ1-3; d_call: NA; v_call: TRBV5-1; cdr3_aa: CASSEDRPGNTIYF; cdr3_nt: TGCGCCAGCAGCGAGGACAGACCTGGAAACACCATATATTTT
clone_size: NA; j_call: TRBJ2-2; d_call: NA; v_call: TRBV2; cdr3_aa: CASSGRQETGELFF; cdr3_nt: TGTGCCAGCAGTGGAAGACAGGAAACCGGGGAGCTGTTTTTT
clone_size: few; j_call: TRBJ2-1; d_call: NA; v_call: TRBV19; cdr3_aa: CASSIRGNSYNEQFF; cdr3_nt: TGTGCCAGTAGTATTCGCGGGAACTCCTACAATGAGCAGTTCTTC
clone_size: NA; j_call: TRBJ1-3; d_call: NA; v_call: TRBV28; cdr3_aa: CASSLKDFSGNTIYF; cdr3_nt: TGTGCCAGCAGTTTAAAGGACTTCTCTGGAAACACCATATATTTT
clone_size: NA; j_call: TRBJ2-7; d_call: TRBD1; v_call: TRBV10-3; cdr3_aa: CAISEPTGTENEQYF; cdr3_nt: TGTGCCATCAGTGAGCCGACGGGGACAGAGAACGAGCAGTACTTC
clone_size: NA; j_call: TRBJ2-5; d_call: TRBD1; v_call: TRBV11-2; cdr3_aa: CASRASYRGRKETQYF; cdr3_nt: TGTGCCAGCAGAGCTAGTTATAGGGGGCGAAAAGAGACCCAGTACTTC
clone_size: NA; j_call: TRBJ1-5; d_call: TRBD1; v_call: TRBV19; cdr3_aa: CAAGTGGQPQHF; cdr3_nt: TGTGCCGCAGGGACAGGGGGTCAGCCCCAGCATTTT
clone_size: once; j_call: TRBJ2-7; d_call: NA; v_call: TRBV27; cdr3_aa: CASKTRNYEQYF; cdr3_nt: TGTGCCAGTAAGACACGGAACTACGAGCAGTACTTC
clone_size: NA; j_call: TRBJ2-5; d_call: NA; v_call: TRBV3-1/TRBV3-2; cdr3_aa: CASSQGGLSQETQYF; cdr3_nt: TGTGCCAGCAGCCAAGGGGGACTGTCCCAAGAGACCCAGTACTTC
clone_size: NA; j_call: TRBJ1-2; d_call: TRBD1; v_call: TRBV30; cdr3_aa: CAWGRTGGGYTF; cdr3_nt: TGTGCCTGGGGTCGGACAGGGGGAGGCTACACCTTC
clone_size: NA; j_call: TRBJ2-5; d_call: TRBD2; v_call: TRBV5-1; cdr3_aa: CASSLVGGGGETQYF; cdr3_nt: TGCGCCAGCAGCTTGGTGGGCGGGGGGGGAGAGACCCAGTACTTC
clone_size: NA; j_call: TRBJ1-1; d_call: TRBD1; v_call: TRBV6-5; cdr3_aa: CASRRDRNTEAFF; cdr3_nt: TGTGCCAGCAGGAGGGACAGGAACACTGAAGCTTTCTTT
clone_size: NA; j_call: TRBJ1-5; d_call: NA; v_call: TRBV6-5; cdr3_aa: CASSFRGAQPQHF; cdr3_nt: TGTGCCAGCAGTTTTCGGGGAGCTCAGCCCCAGCATTTT
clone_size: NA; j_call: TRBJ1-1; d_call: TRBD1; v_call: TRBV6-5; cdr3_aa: CASTTGLRNTEAFF; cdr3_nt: TGTGCCAGCACGACAGGGCTGCGGAACACTGAAGCTTTCTTT
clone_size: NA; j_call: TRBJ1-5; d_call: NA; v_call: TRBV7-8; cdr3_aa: CASSLEWGPTRPQHF; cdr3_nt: TGTGCCAGCAGCTTAGAATGGGGCCCTACGAGGCCCCAGCATTTT
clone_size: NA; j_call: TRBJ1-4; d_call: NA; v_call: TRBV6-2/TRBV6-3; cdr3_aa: CASSLYEKLFF; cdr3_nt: TGTGCCAGCAGTCTTTATGAAAAACTGTTTTTT
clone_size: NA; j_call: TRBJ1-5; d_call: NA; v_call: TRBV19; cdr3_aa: CASTPGLANQPQHF; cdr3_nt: TGTGCCAGTACCCCGGGACTGGCCAATCAGCCCCAGCATTTT
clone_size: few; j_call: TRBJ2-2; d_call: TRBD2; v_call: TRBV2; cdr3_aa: CARRRSGRGGELFF; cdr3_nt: TGTGCCAGGCGGAGGAGCGGGAGAGGCGGGGAGCTGTTTTTT
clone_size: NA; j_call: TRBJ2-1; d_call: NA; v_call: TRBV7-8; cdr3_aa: CASSQTFRDTPFF; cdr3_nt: TGTGCCAGCAGCCAAACCTTCCGGGACACTCCGTTCTTC
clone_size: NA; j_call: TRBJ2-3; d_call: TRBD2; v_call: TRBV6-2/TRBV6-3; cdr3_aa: CASSYDNTKGTSRVRDTQYF; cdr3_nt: TGTGCCAGCAGTTACGATAATACGAAGGGGACTAGCCGGGTGAGAGATACGCAGTATTTT
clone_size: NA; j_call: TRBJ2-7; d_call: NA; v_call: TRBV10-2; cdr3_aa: CASGRGEQYF; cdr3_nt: TGCGCCAGCGGCCGGGGAGAGCAGTACTTC
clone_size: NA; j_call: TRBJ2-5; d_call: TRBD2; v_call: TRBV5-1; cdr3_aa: CASSLGGTSGAQETQYF; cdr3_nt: TGCGCCAGCAGCTTGGGGGGCACTAGCGGGGCCCAAGAGACCCAGTACTTC
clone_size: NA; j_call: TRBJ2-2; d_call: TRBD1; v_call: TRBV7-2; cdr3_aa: CASTSDRVLTGELFF; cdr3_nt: TGTGCCAGCACCTCCGACAGGGTGCTCACCGGGGAGCTGTTTTTT
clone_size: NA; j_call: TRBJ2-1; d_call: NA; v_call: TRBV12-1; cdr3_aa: CASSIAGAHNEQFF; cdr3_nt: TGTGCCAGCAGCATAGCGGGGGCCCACAATGAGCAGTTCTTC
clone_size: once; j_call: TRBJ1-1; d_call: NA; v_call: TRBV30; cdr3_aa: CAWRTGPNTEAFF; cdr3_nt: TGTGCCTGGAGGACAGGCCCGAACACTGAAGCTTTCTTT
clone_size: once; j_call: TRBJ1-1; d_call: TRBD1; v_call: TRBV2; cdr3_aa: CASRSQGASTEAFF; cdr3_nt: TGTGCCAGCAGGTCACAGGGGGCGAGCACTGAAGCTTTCTTT
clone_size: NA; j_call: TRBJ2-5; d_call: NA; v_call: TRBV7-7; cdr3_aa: CASSLVSGRRAQETQYF; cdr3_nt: TGTGCTAGCAGCTTGGTTTCTGGGAGGAGGGCTCAAGAGACCCAGTACTTC
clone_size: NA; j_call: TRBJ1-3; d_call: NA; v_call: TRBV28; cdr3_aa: CASMRDSGNTIYF; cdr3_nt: TGTGCCAGCATGCGGGACTCGGGAAACACCATATATTTT
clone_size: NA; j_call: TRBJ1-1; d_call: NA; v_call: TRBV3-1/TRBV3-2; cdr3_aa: CASSQVRGRAEAFF; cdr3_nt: TGTGCCAGCAGCCAAGTCAGGGGACGGGCTGAAGCTTTCTTT
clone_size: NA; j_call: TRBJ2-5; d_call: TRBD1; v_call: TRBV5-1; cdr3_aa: CASSLGQGAGETQYF; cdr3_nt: TGCGCCAGCAGCTTGGGTCAGGGGGCCGGGGAGACCCAGTACTTC
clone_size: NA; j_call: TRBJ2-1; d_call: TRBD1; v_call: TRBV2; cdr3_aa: CASGQEQVNEQFF; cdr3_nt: TGTGCCAGCGGACAGGAACAAGTGAATGAGCAGTTCTTC
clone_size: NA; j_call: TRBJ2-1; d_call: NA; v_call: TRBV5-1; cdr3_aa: CASSLAGEISYNEQFF; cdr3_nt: TGCGCCAGCAGCTTGGCCGGGGAAATCTCCTACAATGAGCAGTTCTTC
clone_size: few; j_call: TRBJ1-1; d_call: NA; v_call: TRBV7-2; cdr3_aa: CASSLGRTTEAFF; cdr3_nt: TGTGCCAGCAGCTTAGGGCGGACAACCGAAGCTTTCTTT
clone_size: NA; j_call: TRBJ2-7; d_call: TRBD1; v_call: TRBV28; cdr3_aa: CASSSTGTGGGEQYF; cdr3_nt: TGTGCCAGCAGCTCCACCGGGACAGGGGGAGGTGAGCAGTACTTC
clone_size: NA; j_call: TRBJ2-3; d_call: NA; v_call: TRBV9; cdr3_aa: CASSRTGGRGDTQYF; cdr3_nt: TGTGCCAGCAGCCGAACCGGGGGGCGAGGAGATACGCAGTATTTT
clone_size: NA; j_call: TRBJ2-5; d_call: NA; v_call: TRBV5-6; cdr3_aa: CAASRASWETQYF; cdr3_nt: TGTGCAGCTTCGCGGGCTTCGTGGGAGACCCAGTACTTC
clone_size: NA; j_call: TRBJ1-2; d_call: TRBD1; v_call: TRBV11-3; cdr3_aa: CASTRRQGRTYGYTF; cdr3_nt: TGTGCCAGCACCCGCCGACAGGGCCGGACCTATGGCTACACCTTC
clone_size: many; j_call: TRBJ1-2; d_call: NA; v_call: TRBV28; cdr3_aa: CASSFRVSNYGYTF; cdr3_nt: TGTGCCAGCAGTTTCAGGGTTTCCAACTATGGCTACACCTTC
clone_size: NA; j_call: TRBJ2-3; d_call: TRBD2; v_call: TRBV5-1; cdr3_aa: CASSTPGTSGGTDTQYF; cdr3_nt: TGCGCCAGCAGCACTCCCGGGACTAGCGGGGGGACAGATACGCAGTATTTT
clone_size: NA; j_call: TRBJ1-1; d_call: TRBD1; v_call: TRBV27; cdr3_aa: CASSSTLQRRGASNTEAFF; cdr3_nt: TGTGCCAGCAGTTCGACCCTCCAACGCAGGGGGGCCTCGAACACTGAAGCTTTCTTT
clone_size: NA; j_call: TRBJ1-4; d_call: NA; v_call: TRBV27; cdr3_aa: CASNTGRGEKLFF; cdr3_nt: TGTGCCAGCAACACGGGCCGAGGGGAAAAACTGTTTTTT
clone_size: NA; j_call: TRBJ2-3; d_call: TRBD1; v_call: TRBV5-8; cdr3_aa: CASSFGQGSTDTQYF; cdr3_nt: TGTGCCAGCAGCTTTGGACAGGGAAGCACAGATACGCAGTATTTT
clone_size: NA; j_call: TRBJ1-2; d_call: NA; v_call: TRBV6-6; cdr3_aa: CASSRQRNYGYTF; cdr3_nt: TGTGCCAGCAGCCGACAGAGGAACTATGGCTACACCTTC
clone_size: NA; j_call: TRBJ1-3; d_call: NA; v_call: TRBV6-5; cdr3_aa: CASILPGLENTIYF; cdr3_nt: TGTGCCAGCATCCTCCCGGGATTGGAAAACACCATATATTTT
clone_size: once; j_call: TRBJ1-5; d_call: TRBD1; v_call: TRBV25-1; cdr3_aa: CASSQTGANQPQHF; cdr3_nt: TGTGCCAGCAGTCAAACAGGGGCTAATCAGCCCCAGCATTTT
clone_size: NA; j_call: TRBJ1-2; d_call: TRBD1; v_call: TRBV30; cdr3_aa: CAWRGEATGGYGYTF; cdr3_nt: TGTGCCTGGAGAGGGGAGGCGACAGGGGGATATGGCTACACCTTC
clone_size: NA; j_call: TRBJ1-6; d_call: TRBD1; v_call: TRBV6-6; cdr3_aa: CASSPPDRLASPLHF; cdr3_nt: TGTGCCAGCAGTCCCCCGGACAGGCTGGCCTCACCCCTCCACTTT
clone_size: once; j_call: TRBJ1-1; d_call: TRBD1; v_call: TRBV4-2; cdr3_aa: CASSLGDRYTEAFF; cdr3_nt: TGTGCCAGCAGCCTCGGGGACAGATACACTGAAGCTTTCTTT
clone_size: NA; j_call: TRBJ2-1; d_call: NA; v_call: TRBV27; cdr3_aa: CASSFREGNEQFF; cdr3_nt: TGTGCCAGCAGTTTCCGGGAAGGGAATGAGCAGTTCTTC
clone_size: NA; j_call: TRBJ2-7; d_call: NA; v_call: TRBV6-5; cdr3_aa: CASSYTRTVLPYEQYF; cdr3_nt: TGTGCCAGCAGTTACACCCGGACAGTCCTCCCCTACGAGCAGTACTTC
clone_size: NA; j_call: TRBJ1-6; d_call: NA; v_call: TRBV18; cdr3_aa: CASSSHLAGVNSPLHF; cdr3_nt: TGTGCCAGCTCATCACACTTAGCGGGGGTTAATTCACCCCTCCACTTT
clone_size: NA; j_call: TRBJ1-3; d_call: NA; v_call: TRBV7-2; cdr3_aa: CASSLSGGNTIYF; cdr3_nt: TGTGCCAGCAGCTTATCCGGGGGAAACACCATATATTTT
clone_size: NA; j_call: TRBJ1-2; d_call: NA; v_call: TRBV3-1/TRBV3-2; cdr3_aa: CASSQDNSGVLGYTF; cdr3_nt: TGTGCCAGCAGCCAAGATAATTCAGGGGTATTGGGCTACACCTTC
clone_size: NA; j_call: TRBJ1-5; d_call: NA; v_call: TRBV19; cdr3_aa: CASSITWGSQPQHF; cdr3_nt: TGTGCCAGTAGTATCACATGGGGCTCTCAGCCCCAGCATTTT
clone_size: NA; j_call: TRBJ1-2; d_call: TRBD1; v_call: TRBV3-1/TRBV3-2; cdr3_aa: CASSLDRGREYGYTF; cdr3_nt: TGTGCCAGCAGCCTTGACAGGGGGCGTGAATATGGCTACACCTTC
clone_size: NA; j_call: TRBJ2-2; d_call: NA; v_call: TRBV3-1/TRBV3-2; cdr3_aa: CASSQHGRGIGELFF; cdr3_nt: TGTGCCAGCAGCCAGCACGGAAGGGGGATCGGGGAGCTGTTTTTT